The 25 T cell receptor beta chains in this list originate from one sample, sequenced in a study of cytomegalovirus exposure and HLA in healthy donors (TCRdb year 2017). Library construction relied on the immunoSEQ multiplex PCR assay. The multiplex PCR relied on a mix of 60 forward primers for TCR Vbeta segments and 13 reverse primers for TCR Jbeta segments. Entries here come from immuneACCESS through TCRdb and include only in-frame sequences with V and J called. Some clones fail to appear in such tables; in the studies checked, an unresolved V gene covers under half of the shortfall, and the cause of the remainder is unknown. The sample includes fewer than 110,000 clones, with about 75% observed a single time. The ten largest make up roughly a tenth of the sample. The sequencing input was PBMCs. The receptors derive from a man aged 45-60 years in good health and CMV-seronegative.

The chain recombines TRBV14 with TRBJ2-7, with 10 bases fitting TRBD2. Germline CDR1 SGHDN, CDR2 FVKESK. V shed 3 bases, J shed 6 bases, and the junction held 2 bases outside the gene matches. This CDR3 is built from 13 residues. The chain's CDR3 is CASSHGLAVEQYF. The CDR3 region has the DNA TGTGCCAGCAGCCACGGACTAGCGGTCGAGCAGTACTTC.

The rearrangement joins TRBV9 to TRBJ1-6; D is possibly TRBD1 (5 bases). The V end lost 4 bases, the J end lost 0 bases, and 11 bases lay between the germline ends. The CDR3 sequence is 16 residues long. Germline V CDR1 and CDR2: SGDLS, YYNGEE. CDR3 region: CASSSTASSYNSPLHF. CDR3 coding DNA: TGTGCCAGCAGCTCGACAGCTAGCTCCTATAATTCACCCCTCCACTTT. The full variable domain, completed using reference TRBV9 and TRBJ1-6, is DSGVTQTPKHLITATGQRVTLRCSPRSGDLSVYWYQQSLDQGLQFLIQYYNGEERAKGNILERFSAQQFPDLHSELNLSSLELGDSALYFCASSSTASSYNSPLHFGNGTRLTVT.

CDR3 in DNA: TGTGCCAGCAGCTCCCTCGACAGAAAAAGTGGAAACACCATATATTTT. Translation gives CASSSLDRKSGNTIYF. This chain joins TRBV7-9 and TRBJ1-3; perhaps TRBD1 as D (5 bases). Germline assignment: CDR1 SEHNR and CDR2 FQNEAQ (reference sequence). The germline V and J ends were trimmed by 4 bases and 3 bases, with 16 bases remaining between them. The CDR3 length is 16 residues.

This clone came up once. The chain recombines TRBV11-2 with TRBJ1-1; D is ambiguous. V lost 5 bases, J lost 13 bases, and 14 bases lay in between. Germline lookup yields CDR1 SGHAT and CDR2 FQNNGV. The CDR3 is made up of 11 amino acids. CDR3 nucleotides: TGTGCCAGCAGCCTTAGCAGTCAAAATTTCTTT. It specifies CASSLSSQNFF.

This chain links TRBV5-1 with TRBJ1-2, with no clear D. The CDR3 length is 15 residues. Germline V gene sequence: CDR1 SGHRS, CDR2 YFSETQ. Trimming left V 2 bases short and J 0 bases short, with 11 bases between. CDR3 bases: TGCGCCAGCAGCTTTACAGACCGTTCTAACTATGGCTACACCTTC. This codes for CASSFTDRSNYGYTF.

This rearrangement joins TRBV18 to TRBJ2-5; maybe TRBD1 (6 bases). The germline V gene has CDR1 KGHSH and CDR2 LQKENI. The CDR3 has 17 residues. The V end lost 0 bases, the J end lost 8 bases, and 22 bases lay between the germline ends. In nucleotides, the CDR3 is TGTGCCAGCTCACCACCCTACCCAACTCGGACAGCTAACACCCAGTACTTC. Translating it yields CASSPPYPTRTANTQYF.

This clone was detected only once. The chain carries TRBV11-2 and TRBJ2-7; perhaps TRBD1 as D (5 bases). Germline assignment: CDR1 SGHAT and CDR2 FQNNGV. V lost 0 bases to trimming and J lost 3 bases, with 12 bases between them. The length of the CDR3 is 15 residues. The CDR3 protein is CASSLDLQGLYEQYF. The DNA for the CDR3 is TGTGCCAGCAGCTTAGATCTGCAGGGCCTCTACGAGCAGTACTTC.

This sequence joins TRBV29-1 and TRBJ2-3, with D perhaps matching TRBD2 (5 bases). Between the trimmed V and J ends, which lost 3 bases and 10 bases, there was a span of 11 bases. Germline loops: CDR1 SQVTM, CDR2 ANQGSEA. The CDR3 consists of 11 residues. DNA of the CDR3: TGCAGCGTTGAGGACTCCCCGGCGCAGTATTTT. This translates into CSVEDSPAQYF.

V and J are TRBV7-2 and TRBJ1-5; TRBD1 matches 7 bases. The trim removed 5 bases at V and 3 bases at J, leaving 7 bases unmatched. Germline values: CDR1 SGHTA, CDR2 FQGNSA. This CDR3 region has 15 residues. The DNA of the CDR3 is TGTGCCAGCAGCGGACAGACAGGGTCCAATCAGCCCCAGCATTTT. The encoded protein is CASSGQTGSNQPQHF. The variable domain in full, with the rest retrieved from reference TRBV7-2 and TRBJ1-5, is GAGVSQSPSNKVTEKGKDVELRCDPISGHTALYWYRQSLGQGLEFLIYFQGNSAPDKSGLPSDRFSAERTGGSVSTLTIQRTQQEDSAVYLCASSGQTGSNQPQHFGDGTRLSIL.

The chain combines TRBV28 with TRBJ2-7; 9 bases are shared with TRBD1. Germline CDR1 MDHEN, CDR2 SYDVKM. This CDR3 region has 14 residues. With 5 bases clipped from V and 3 bases from J, the junction kept 5 bases outside the gene matches. The CDR3 spells CASSQTGGVYEQYF. The CDR3 DNA reads TGTGCCAGCAGTCAGACAGGGGGTGTCTACGAGCAGTACTTC.

V is TRBV27 and J is TRBJ2-7; 11 bases align to TRBD2. The V segment lost 8 bases and the J segment 6 bases; nucleotides outside the gene matches: 3. CDR3 length: 12 amino acids. Germline CDR1 is MNHEY and CDR2 is SMNVEV (reference sequence). The CDR3 spells CASGGLAVEQYF. The CDR3 bases are TGTGCCAGCGGGGGACTAGCGGTCGAGCAGTACTTC.

The rearrangement links TRBV7-9 to TRBJ1-6; TRBD1 matches 9 bases. Germline V lookup: CDR1 SEHNR, CDR2 FQNEAQ (reference sequence). Losses at the gene ends were 2 bases for V and 12 bases for J; bases not matched to a gene: 8. The CDR3 consists of 15 residues. CDR3 in DNA: TGTGCCAGCAGCTTAAGTGGGACAGGGTCTTTACCCCTCCACTTT. Protein: CASSLSGTGSLPLHF. Full variable domain (missing parts from reference TRBV7-9 and TRBJ1-6): DTGVSQNPRHKITKRGQNVTFRCDPISEHNRLYWYRQTLGQGPEFLTYFQNEAQLEKSRLLSDRFSAERPKGSFSTLEIQRTEQGDSAMYLCASSLSGTGSLPLHFGNGTRLTVT.

CDR3: CASRSGDEQYF. DNA for the CDR3: TGTGCCAGCAGATCAGGGGACGAGCAGTACTTC. The gene calls are TRBV6-5 and TRBJ2-7; possibly TRBD1 for D (6 bases). V was trimmed by 6 bases and J by 5 bases, leaving 8 bases between them. Germline CDR1 is MNHEY and CDR2 is SVGAGI. The CDR3 runs to 11 residues.

This chain uses TRBV12-5 with TRBJ2-1; weak D call: TRBD1 (6 bases). CDR3 size: 15 residues. Germline lookup yields CDR1 LGHNT and CDR2 FRNRAP. With 3 bases removed from V and 5 bases from J, the gap between germline ends came to 14 bases. The CDR3 DNA reads TGTGCTAGTGGTTTAGGACAGTATGGAAACAATGAGCAGTTCTTC. This encodes CASGLGQYGNNEQFF. Based on the CDR3 plus reference TRBV12-5 and TRBJ2-1, the full variable domain is DARVTQTPRHKVTEMGQEVTMRCQPILGHNTVFWYRQTMMQGLELLAYFRNRAPLDDSGMPKDRFSAEMPDATLATLKIQPSEPRDSAVYFCASGLGQYGNNEQFFGPGTRLTVL.

This clone was seen a handful of times. The CDR3 reads CAWSGRAGETQYF. In DNA form, the CDR3 reads TGTGCCTGGAGTGGGAGGGCCGGGGAGACCCAGTACTTC. The chain carries TRBV30 and TRBJ2-5, with a tentative D call TRBD2 (6 bases). Germline V gene sequence: CDR1 GTSNPN, CDR2 SVGIG (reference sequence). V lost 1 base to trimming and J lost 5 bases, with 11 bases between them. This CDR3 is 13 amino acids long.

The genes are TRBV4-1 and TRBJ1-2; D is possibly TRBD1 (6 bases). Trimming cost V 1 base and J 4 bases, with 10 bases left between them. The CDR3 totals 14 residues. Germline CDR1 and CDR2: MGHRA and YSYEKL. CDR3 coding DNA: TGCGCCAGCAGCCAAGGTGGGGGCGGCTATGGCTACACCTTC. It codes for CASSQGGGGYGYTF.

J is TRBJ2-1 and V is TRBV7-8; TRBD2 is a possible D gene (6 bases). The germline V and J ends were trimmed by 1 base and 9 bases, with 16 bases remaining between them. This CDR3 region has 15 residues. Per the germline V gene, CDR1 is SGHVS and CDR2 is FQNEAQ. CDR3 in DNA: TGTGCCAGCAGCTTAGGGAGGGCCCCAGGGTTTGAGCAGTTCTTC. The encoded protein is CASSLGRAPGFEQFF.

This clone was detected once. The chain has TRBV28 and TRBJ2-3; D is perhaps TRBD2 (5 bases). The CDR3 is 17 amino acids. V was clipped by 1 base and J by 5 bases, with 19 bases between them. The germline V gene encodes CDR1 MDHEN and CDR2 SYDVKM. CDR3 loop: CASSLSFVPGGQDTQYF. CDR3 bases: TGTGCCAGCAGTTTATCCTTTGTGCCCGGCGGGCAAGATACGCAGTATTTT.

The chain employs TRBV19 and TRBJ2-7; a weak D match, TRBD2 (6 bases). Germline values: CDR1 LNHDA, CDR2 SQIVND (reference sequence). The CDR3 length is 15 residues. Trimming removed 0 bases from V and 3 bases from J, with 12 bases in between. The CDR3 sequence: CASSIDREYVYEQYF. For the CDR3, the DNA is TGTGCCAGTAGTATAGATCGGGAGTACGTCTACGAGCAGTACTTC.

The rearrangement links TRBV4-1 to TRBJ2-7; 10 bases agree with TRBD1. Germline trimming cut 7 bases from V and 6 bases from J; bases unmatched to any gene: 12. The germline V gene has CDR1 MGHRA and CDR2 YSYEKL. The CDR3 runs to 15 residues. The CDR3 region has the DNA TGCGCCAGCATGGGAACCGGGACAGGGGCCCGCGAGCAGTACTTC. Its protein is CASMGTGTGAREQYF.

The chain links TRBV25-1 to TRBJ1-3; 7 bases are a match to TRBD1. The germline CDR1 and CDR2 sequences are MGHDK and SYGVNS. The CDR3 runs to 15 residues. V dropped 6 bases and J dropped 0; count of bases not matched to a gene: 5. CDR3 sequence: CASRRGTASGNTIYF. DNA for the CDR3: TGTGCCAGCAGGAGGGGGACAGCCTCTGGAAACACCATATATTTT. The variable domain in full, completed from reference TRBV25-1 and TRBJ1-3, reads EADIYQTPRYLVIGTGKKITLECSQTMGHDKMYWYQQDPGMELHLIHYSYGVNSTEKGDLSSESTVSRIRTEHFPLTLESARPSHTSQYLCASRRGTASGNTIYFGEGSWLTVV.

The V call is TRBV11-2, the J call TRBJ2-5, with D perhaps matching TRBD2 (6 bases). V was clipped by 2 bases and J by 1 base, with 11 bases between them. Germline V gene sequence: CDR1 SGHAT, CDR2 FQNNGV. The CDR3 has 15 residues. CDR3 nucleotide sequence: TGTGCCAGCAGCTTACATACCGGGAGCCAAGAGACCCAGTACTTC. This sequence encodes CASSLHTGSQETQYF.

The chain employs TRBV28 and TRBJ2-3; TRBD1 is a possible D gene (6 bases). The germline gives CDR1 MDHEN, CDR2 SYDVKM. There are 16 residues in the CDR3. V was cut by 6 bases and J by 0 bases, with 16 bases left in between. The CDR3 DNA follows: TGTGCCAGCAGCCCAATGACAGGTAGTAGCACAGATACGCAGTATTTT. Translated, it gives CASSPMTGSSTDTQYF. Filled out from reference TRBV28 and TRBJ2-3, the complete variable domain reads DVKVTQSSRYLVKRTGEKVFLECVQDMDHENMFWYRQDPGLGLRLIYFSYDVKMKEKGDIPEGYSVSREKKERFSLILESASTNQTSMYLCASSPMTGSSTDTQYFGPGTRLTVL.

V gene TRBV11-2 combines with J gene TRBJ2-7; TRBD2 might be the D (7 bases). V lost 0 bases, J lost 0 bases, and 15 bases lay in between. CDR1 and CDR2 from the germline V gene are SGHAT and FQNNGV. The CDR3 extends over 17 amino acids. The CDR3 bases are TGTGCCAGCAGCTTAGATAACGGCGGGGGCCTCTCCTACGAGCAGTACTTC. Translated: CASSLDNGGGLSYEQYF.

The chain is built from TRBV30 and TRBJ2-1; 14 bases agree with TRBD2. The germline CDR1 and CDR2 sequences are GTSNPN and SVGIG (reference sequence). This CDR3 region has 15 residues. Trimming at V came to 4 bases and at J to 7 bases, leaving 6 bases not matched to a gene. DNA of the CDR3: TGTGCCTGGACGACCGGGACTAGCGGGAGAAATGAGCAGTTCTTC. Protein product: CAWTTGTSGRNEQFF. Complete variable domain (other parts from reference TRBV30 and TRBJ2-1): SQTIHQWPATLVQPVGSPLSLECTVEGTSNPNLYWYRQAAGRGLQLLFYSVGIGQISSEVPQNLSASRPQDRQFILSSKKLLLSDSGFYLCAWTTGTSGRNEQFFGPGTRLTVL.